In its sample, the clone carrying this T cell receptor (beta chain) was seen once. The sample belongs to a study of blood T cell repertoires in COVID-19. Study information: PBMCs, B-cell-depleted T cells, or T cells provided the cDNA or gDNA that made up the material.

Germline V CDR1 and CDR2: MGHRA, YSYEKL. V gave up 0 bases and J gave up 3 bases, with 19 bases separating them. CDR3 size: 18 residues. Per the original data handling: Researchers report that nucleated cell counts were estimated from reference gene primer amplification. Assay: immunoSEQ multiplex PCR; the TCRdb copy retains only in-frame clones and omits some. That table furnishes V, J and clone size, whereas the DNA furnished D and trimming. The sample lists about 33,000 clones; more than 75% were seen once. Sequenced material: peripheral blood. The receptor was isolated from a man between 70 and 80 years old with acute or convalescent COVID-19. The gene calls are TRBV4-1 and TRBJ2-3, with D perhaps matching TRBD2 (6 bases). The CDR3 here is CASSQDLGGGLRTDTQYF. CDR3 DNA: TGCGCCAGCAGCCAAGATCTGGGAGGAGGGCTAAGGACAGATACGCAGTATTTT.